These 2 T cell receptor beta chains were sequenced from one sample in a study of identical twins. MiXCR, applied by TCRdb to the 5' RACE reads, yields one record per CDR3 protein. The sample includes over 200,000 distinct CDR3 sequences, about 11% of them seen just once. The material sequenced was memory T cells sorted from blood. These receptors were obtained from a man aged 50-60 years in good health.

Ten or more counts support this clonotype. V is TRBV20-1 and J is TRBJ2-5, with unresolved D. V was clipped by 6 bases and J by 1 base, with 18 bases between them. The CDR3 covers 15 residues. Looked up from germline, CDR1 is DFQATT and CDR2 is SNEGSKA (reference sequence). Here the CDR3 reads CSAGNRMGSQETQYF. The DNA for the CDR3 is TGCAGTGCGGGAAATAGGATGGGGTCCCAAGAGACCCAGTACTTC.

This clonotype has ten or more counts. This sequence joins TRBV29-1 and TRBJ2-1; D unresolved. V lost 6 bases and J 5 bases, leaving 8 bases between the germline ends. Germline values: CDR1 SQVTM, CDR2 ANQGSEA. The CDR3 spans 11 residues. The CDR3 region has the DNA TGCAGCGTGAAGTATCACAATGAGCAGTTCTTC. This encodes CSVKYHNEQFF.